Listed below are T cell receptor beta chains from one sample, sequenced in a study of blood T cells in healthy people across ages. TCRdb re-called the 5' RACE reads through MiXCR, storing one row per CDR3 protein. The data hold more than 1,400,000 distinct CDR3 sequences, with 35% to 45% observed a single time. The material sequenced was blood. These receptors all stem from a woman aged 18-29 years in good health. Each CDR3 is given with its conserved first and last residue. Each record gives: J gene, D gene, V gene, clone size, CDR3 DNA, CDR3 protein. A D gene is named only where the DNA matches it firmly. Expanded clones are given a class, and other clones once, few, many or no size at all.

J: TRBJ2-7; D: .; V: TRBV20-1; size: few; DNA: TGCAGTGCGGGCTACCCCAGGAGCTCCTACGAGCAGTACTTC; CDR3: CSAGYPRSSYEQYF
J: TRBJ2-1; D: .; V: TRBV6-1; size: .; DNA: TGTGCCAGCAGTGAATCCCGGGGGGCCTACAATGAGCAGTTCTTT; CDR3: CASSESRGAYNEQFF
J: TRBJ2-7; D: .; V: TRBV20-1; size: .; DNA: TGCAGTGCTAGAGGCCCCTCCGACGAGCAGTACTTC; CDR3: CSARGPSDEQYF
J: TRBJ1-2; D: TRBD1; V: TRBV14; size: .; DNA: TGTGCCAGCAGCCCTTTCGACAGGGATGGCTACACCTTC; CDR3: CASSPFDRDGYTF
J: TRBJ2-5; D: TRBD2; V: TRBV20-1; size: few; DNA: TGCAGTGCTAGGAGTCCGGGTGTCGGGGGGACCCAAGAGACCCAGTACTTC; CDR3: CSARSPGVGGTQETQYF
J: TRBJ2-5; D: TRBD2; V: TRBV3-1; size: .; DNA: TGTGCCAGCAGCCATCTCGGGACTAGCCGTGGGGAGACCCAGTACTTC; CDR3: CASSHLGTSRGETQYF
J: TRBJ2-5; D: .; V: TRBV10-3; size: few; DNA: TGTGCCGGTGGTTCCGTCGCGGAGACCCAGTACTTC; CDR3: CAGGSVAETQYF
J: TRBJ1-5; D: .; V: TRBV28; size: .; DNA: TGTGCCAGCAGTTTACCGGCAAACAATCAGCCCCAGCATTTT; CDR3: CASSLPANNQPQHF
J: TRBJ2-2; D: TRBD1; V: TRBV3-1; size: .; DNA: TGTGCCAGCAGCCATCTGACAGGGGGTAACACCGGGGAGCTGTTTTTT; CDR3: CASSHLTGGNTGELFF
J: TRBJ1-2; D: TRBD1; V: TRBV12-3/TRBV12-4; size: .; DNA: TGTGCCAACTACCTCTGGGGCAGGGGGGGAGAAGGCTACACCTTC; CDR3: CANYLWGRGGEGYTF
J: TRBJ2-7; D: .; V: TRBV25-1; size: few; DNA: TGTGCCAGCAATCAACGGGGGCACCCCTACGAGCAGTACTTC; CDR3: CASNQRGHPYEQYF
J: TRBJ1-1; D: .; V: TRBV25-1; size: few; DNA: TGTGCCAGCAGTGAATTCTTTGAGGGCACTGAAGCTTTCTTT; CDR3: CASSEFFEGTEAFF
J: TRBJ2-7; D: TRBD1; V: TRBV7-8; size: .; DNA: TGTGCCAGCAGCCCACGGACAGGGGGTTTGAGCAATGAGCAGTACTTC; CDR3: CASSPRTGGLSNEQYF
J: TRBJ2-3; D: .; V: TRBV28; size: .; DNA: TGTGCCACCGGTACGCAGTATTTT; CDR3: CATGTQYF
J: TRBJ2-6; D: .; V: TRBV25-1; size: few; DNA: TGTGCCAGCAGTGAAACGTCGGTCTCTGGGGCCAACGTCCTGACTTTC; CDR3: CASSETSVSGANVLTF
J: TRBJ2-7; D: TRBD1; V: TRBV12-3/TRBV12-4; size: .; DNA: TGTGCCAGCAGTTTGAGTGTTGTGGGGGACAGAAAATACTACGAGCAGTACTTC; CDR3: CASSLSVVGDRKYYEQYF
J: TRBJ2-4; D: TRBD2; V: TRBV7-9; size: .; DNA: TGTGCCAGCAGCTCCCTTTCGGGGGGGGAGAACATTCAGTACTTC; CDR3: CASSSLSGGENIQYF
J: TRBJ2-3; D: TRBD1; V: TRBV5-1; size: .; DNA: TGCGCCAGCAGCCCGGGGACAGGGGTACGCACAGATACGCAGTATTTT; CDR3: CASSPGTGVRTDTQYF
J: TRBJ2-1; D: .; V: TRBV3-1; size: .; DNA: TGTGCCAGCAGCCTCCCGGGGGCCAATGAGCAGTTCTTC; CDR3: CASSLPGANEQFF
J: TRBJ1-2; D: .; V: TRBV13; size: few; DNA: TGTGCCAGCAGCTTAAGCGATGGGGGTTATAGCTATGGCTACACCTTC; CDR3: CASSLSDGGYSYGYTF
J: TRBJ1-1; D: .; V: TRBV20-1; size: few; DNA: TGCAGTGCCTTTTTCGGACATAACACTGAAGCTTTCTTT; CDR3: CSAFFGHNTEAFF
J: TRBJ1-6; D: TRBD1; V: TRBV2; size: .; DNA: TGTGCCAGCAGAGCCGGGACAGGGGATTCACCCCTCCACTTT; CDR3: CASRAGTGDSPLHF
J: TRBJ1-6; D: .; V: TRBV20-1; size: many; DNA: TGCAGTGCTCATGGAGGGGGGAATAATTCACCCCTCCACTTT; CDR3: CSAHGGGNNSPLHF
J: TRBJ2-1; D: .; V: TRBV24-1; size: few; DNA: TGTGCCACCGCCCGGGACGGTTACAATGAGCAGTTCTTC; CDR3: CATARDGYNEQFF
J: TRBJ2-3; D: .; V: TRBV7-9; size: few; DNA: TGTGCCGCCGAGGTTGTGTCAGATACGCAGTATTTT; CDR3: CAAEVVSDTQYF
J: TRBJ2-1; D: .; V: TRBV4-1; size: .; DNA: TGCGCCAGCAGCCAAGATCTCAGGCTACCCTGCAATGAGCAGTTCTTC; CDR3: CASSQDLRLPCNEQFF
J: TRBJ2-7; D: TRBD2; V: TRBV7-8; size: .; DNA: TGTGCCAGCAGCTTAGAGGTGTCTAGCGGGGGGGGAGACTACGAGCAGTACTTC; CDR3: CASSLEVSSGGGDYEQYF
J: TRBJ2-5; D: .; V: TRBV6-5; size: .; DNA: TGTGCCAGCAGTTACTCAAGGCGCCAGTACTTC; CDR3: CASSYSRRQYF
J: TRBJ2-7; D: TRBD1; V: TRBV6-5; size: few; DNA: TGTGCCAGCAGTCCACAAGGGACAGGTACCTACGAGCAGTACTTC; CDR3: CASSPQGTGTYEQYF
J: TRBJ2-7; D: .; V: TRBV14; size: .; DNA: TGTGCCAGCAGCCAAAGGAAAAACTACGAGCAGTACTTC; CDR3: CASSQRKNYEQYF
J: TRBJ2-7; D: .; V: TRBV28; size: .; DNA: TGTGCCAGCAGTTTTCCAGGGGCGAACTCCTACGAGCAGTACTTC; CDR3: CASSFPGANSYEQYF
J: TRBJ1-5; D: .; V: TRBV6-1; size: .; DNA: TGTGCCAGCAGTGAGAAAGGACAGATATCTAGCAATCAGCCCCAGCATTTT; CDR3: CASSEKGQISSNQPQHF
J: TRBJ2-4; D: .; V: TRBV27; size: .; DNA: TGTGCCAGCAGTTCCCACAAAAACATTCAGTACTTC; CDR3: CASSSHKNIQYF
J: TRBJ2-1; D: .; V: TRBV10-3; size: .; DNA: TGTGCCATCAATTTGGACAACTCCTACAATGAGCAGTTCTTC; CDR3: CAINLDNSYNEQFF
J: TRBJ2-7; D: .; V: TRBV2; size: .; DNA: TGTGCCAGCAGTGAGGCTATATGGGAGCAGTACTTC; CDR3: CASSEAIWEQYF
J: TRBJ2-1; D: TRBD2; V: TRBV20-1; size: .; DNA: TGCAGTGCTAGAGTCGGGACTAGCAGGTCCCCGACCGCATATAATGAGCAGTTCTTC; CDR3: CSARVGTSRSPTAYNEQFF
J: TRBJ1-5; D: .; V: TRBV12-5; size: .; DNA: TGTGCTAGTGCCACTGGATTGTGGAGCAATCAGCCCCAGCATTTT; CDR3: CASATGLWSNQPQHF
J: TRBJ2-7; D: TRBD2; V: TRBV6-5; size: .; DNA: TGTGCCAGCAAGACGGGAGGGGTCCCTTACGAGCAGTACTTC; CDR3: CASKTGGVPYEQYF
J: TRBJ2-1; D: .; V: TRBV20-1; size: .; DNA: TGCAGTGCCCCGGGCAGACACTACGAGCAGTTCTTC; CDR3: CSAPGRHYEQFF